The T cell receptor (beta chain) described here comes from a study of a mutant IDH1 vaccine in newly diagnosed glioma. Overall study results and limits: Vaccination induced immune responses in about 93% of patients.

Only in-frame clones appear in the TCRdb table, and some are missing; sequencing was by immunoSEQ multiplex PCR. The data show tens of thousands of clones, 80% to 95% seen once. Indicated time point: baseline, week 1 (first vaccination visit). Treatment indicated: pre-vaccination baseline after standard-of-care therapy. Donors had new IDH1-mutant astrocytomas of WHO grade 3 or 4 (ATRX-lost). The J segment lost 7 bases and the V segment lost 3 bases, leaving 6 bases of the junction unmatched. Germline V gene sequence: CDR1 SGHNT, CDR2 YYREEE (reference sequence). The CDR3 contains 13 residues. This clone was observed a few times. Its matching antigen is unknown.

The J gene is TRBJ1-2, the V gene TRBV5-4, with 7 bases that match TRBD1. The clonotype was recovered from a man in his forties or fifties with glioma. The material was PBMCs, obtained from a glioma patient treated with radiotherapy, temozolomide or both. The CDR3 nucleotides read TGTGCCAGCAGCTCGCAGGGGGTGGGTGGCTACACCTTC. Protein: CASSSQGVGGYTF.